This TCR beta chain was identified in a study of neurological immune-mediated disorders. At least ten counts were recorded for this clonotype. The antigen remains unidentified. As for the cDNA, it was generated by 5'RACE with 10-nucleotide random UMIs. TCRdb reanalysed the 5' RACE reads using MiXCR and keeps one entry per CDR3 protein. The table lists some 65,000 distinct CDR3 sequences, 4.1% of them singletons. The CDR3 is 13 amino acids. V lost 3 bases, J lost 2 bases, and 4 bases stayed unmatched. From germline, CDR1 is DFQATT and CDR2 SNEGSKA (reference sequence). Study-wide results and caveats: The highest TCR clonal expansion occurred in HTLV-1-associated myelopathy; multiple sclerosis fell below healthy controls.

The chain has TRBV20-1 and TRBJ2-7, with 7 bases matching TRBD1. Sequencing was carried out using PBMCs. The source is a man aged 50 to 59 with multiple sclerosis. This chain's CDR3 is CSASYDRAYEQYF. The DNA of the CDR3 is TGCAGTGCTAGTTACGACAGGGCCTACGAGCAGTACTTC.